The clone carrying this T cell receptor beta chain was counted between two and nine times. The antigen remains unidentified. The data originate from a study of early T cells in non-severe SARS-CoV-2 infection. Background on the study: The chains were unpaired, and the sequenced material was bulk RNA from unsorted whole blood.

V was pared by 4 bases and J by 2 bases, with 1 base of the junction left unmatched. CDR1 and CDR2 from the germline V gene are SQVTM and ANQGSEA. The CDR3 is 14 amino acids. Regarding the study as a whole: Using VDJdb, the matching emphasized anti-spike CD8 responses while missing private and CD4 specificities.

In the library, individual cDNA molecules carried attached unique molecular identifiers. TCRdb reprocessed the 5' RACE reads via MiXCR and lists one record per CDR3 protein. This sample has about 67,000 distinct CDR3 sequences, with 9.5% to 13% found just once. The sequenced material came from whole blood. This chain connects TRBV29-1 to TRBJ2-3; 12 bases are a match to TRBD2. The sequence was obtained from an adult who was a healthcare worker with PCR-confirmed SARS-CoV-2 infection or an uninfected control (not recorded which). DNA for the CDR3: TGCAGCGTTGGACTAGCGGGGGCCACAGATACGCAGTATTTT. Translated, it gives CSVGLAGATDTQYF.